This T cell receptor beta chain was sequenced for a study of patients and donors after allogeneic stem cell transplantation. The ends lost 0 bases at V and 5 bases at J; junction bases unmatched: 7. The length of the CDR3 is 16 residues. TCRdb called the RT-PCR reads again in MiXCR, with one record for every CDR3 protein. The sample has 900,000 to 1,000,000 distinct CDR3 sequences; around 17% are singletons. This clonotype was found a few times. Sequencing used blood, either unsorted or a sorted T cell fraction (not recorded which). This clonotype originated in a human donor who was either an allogeneic HSCT recipient or a stem cell or donor lymphocyte infusion donor (not recorded which). It is not recorded whose cells these are; they may come from a transplant donor. The chain recombines TRBV12-3 or TRBV12-4 with TRBJ2-5, with TRBD2 matching over 9 bases. In nucleotides, the CDR3 is TGTGCCAGCAGTTTAGCTAGCGGGAGTAAGTTTGAGACCCAGTACTTC. Protein product: CASSLASGSKFETQYF.